Following are 17 T cell receptor beta chains from one sample sequenced in a study of blood T cell repertoires in COVID-19. Produced via immunoSEQ multiplex PCR; TCRdb's table is partial and in-frame only. The table shows almost 200,000 clones, with about nine tenths occurring only once. Specimen: peripheral blood. The receptors derive from a woman between 65 and 79 years old with acute or convalescent COVID-19.

The chain joins TRBV2 to TRBJ2-7; tentative D call: TRBD2 (5 bases). V was shortened by 6 bases and J by 11 bases, with 23 bases between the two germline ends. The length of the CDR3 is 14 residues. CDR1 and CDR2 (germline): SNHLY, FYNNEI. The CDR3 loop reads CASSSFAVAGSEYF. The CDR3 DNA follows: TGTGCCAGCAGCTCCTTCGCAGTGGCGGGCAGCGAGTACTTC.

This clone was detected only a few times. The rearrangement joins TRBV11-2 to TRBJ2-3; weak D call: TRBD2 (5 bases). There are 13 residues in the CDR3. V lost 5 bases and J lost 11, with 17 bases in between. The germline V gene has CDR1 SGHAT and CDR2 FQNNGV. The CDR3 region has the DNA TGTGCCAGCAGCAACTTACTAGGAGCGAAGCAGTATTTT. This sequence encodes CASSNLLGAKQYF.

This clone was picked up a small number of times. The chain is built from TRBV4-1 and TRBJ1-1; D possibly corresponds to TRBD1 (5 bases). V was trimmed by 1 base and J by 4 bases, leaving 22 bases between them. Per the germline V gene, CDR1 is MGHRA and CDR2 is YSYEKL. The CDR3 totals 18 residues. CDR3 residues: CASSQASGWDVGGTEAFF. CDR3 DNA: TGCGCCAGCAGCCAAGCATCGGGGTGGGATGTCGGGGGCACTGAAGCTTTCTTT.

The V and J genes are TRBV18 and TRBJ1-4; tentatively, D is TRBD1 (6 bases). The CDR3 covers 15 residues. Germline CDR1 KGHSH, CDR2 LQKENI. Trimming cost V 6 bases and J 4 bases, with 15 bases left between them. The CDR3 nucleotides are TGTGCCAGCTCCCCTCTGGGGACAAGTAATGAAAAACTGTTTTTT. It codes for CASSPLGTSNEKLFF.

V gene TRBV27 combines with J gene TRBJ1-3; possibly TRBD1 for D (5 bases). V lost 5 bases, J lost 0 bases, and 11 bases lay in between. CDR3 length: 15 amino acids. Germline lookup yields CDR1 MNHEY and CDR2 SMNVEV (reference sequence). CDR3 nucleotide sequence: TGTGCCAGCAGTAAGGGACTAGCCTCTGGAAACACCATATATTTT. The encoded protein is CASSKGLASGNTIYF.

V gene TRBV18 combines with J gene TRBJ1-2; 8 bases align to TRBD1. Germline CDR1 KGHSH, CDR2 LQKENI. The CDR3 runs to 14 residues. With V trimmed by 4 bases and J by 3 bases, 4 bases remained unmatched. CDR3 bases: TGTGCCAGCTCACGGACAGGGAAGGACTATGGCTACACCTTC. It specifies CASSRTGKDYGYTF.

The genes are TRBV7-8 and TRBJ1-1; 7 nucleotides line up with TRBD1. The CDR3 loop spans 15 amino acids. Per germline, CDR1 SGHVS and CDR2 FQNEAQ. Unmatched junction bases numbered 9, after V lost 4 bases and J lost 4 bases. This CDR3 reads CASSSFGGGGTEAFF. The CDR3 coding sequence is TGTGCCAGCAGCTCATTTGGAGGGGGCGGCACTGAAGCTTTCTTT.

The V gene is TRBV5-1, the J gene TRBJ1-1; D unresolved. This CDR3 region has 14 residues. The germline CDR1 and CDR2 sequences are SGHRS and YFSETQ. Trimming shortened V by 0 bases and J by 4 bases, and 10 bases separated the two germline ends. Here the CDR3 reads CASSLGEAITEAFF. The CDR3 DNA follows: TGCGCCAGCAGCTTGGGGGAGGCGATCACTGAAGCTTTCTTT.

V is TRBV7-2 and J is TRBJ1-2; TRBD1 matches at 8 bases. CDR1 is SGHTA and CDR2 is FQGNSA in the germline V gene. The CDR3 runs 14 residues. J was trimmed by 4 bases and V by 5 bases; bases with no gene match: 6. The CDR3 loop is CASSPGGLAYGYTF. CDR3 in DNA: TGTGCCAGCAGCCCAGGGGGCTTGGCCTATGGCTACACCTTC.

This chain connects TRBV6-5 to TRBJ2-5; TRBD1 agrees at 7 bases. This CDR3 is built from 13 residues. Germline-derived CDR1 and CDR2 are MNHEY and SVGAGI. V lost 8 bases and J lost 1; bases outside the gene matches: 4. CDR3: CASWGQFQETQYF. Here the CDR3 DNA reads TGTGCCAGCTGGGGACAGTTCCAAGAGACCCAGTACTTC.

The rearrangement links TRBV28 to TRBJ1-2; tentatively, D is TRBD1 (6 bases). The germline V and J ends were trimmed by 6 bases and 4 bases, with 21 bases remaining between them. CDR1 and CDR2 from the germline V gene are MDHEN and SYDVKM. This CDR3 comprises 16 residues. CDR3 protein: CASSIVLGQSSYGYTF. The CDR3 bases are TGTGCCAGCAGCATCGTTTTAGGACAGTCGTCCTATGGCTACACCTTC.

This clone was observed once. V and J are TRBV5-5 and TRBJ1-5; TRBD1 might be the D (5 bases). Per germline, CDR1 SGHKS and CDR2 YYEKEE (reference sequence). With 2 bases removed from V and 3 bases from J, the gap between germline ends came to 21 bases. The CDR3 loop spans 18 amino acids. Written as DNA, the CDR3 is TGTGCCAGCAGCTTTGCTATTATGACCGGACACTACAATCAGCCCCAGCATTTT. Translating gives CASSFAIMTGHYNQPQHF.

V and J are TRBV5-5 and TRBJ1-5; D is perhaps TRBD1 (5 bases). The CDR3 totals 15 residues. Trimming removed 1 base from V and 3 bases from J, with 11 bases in between. The germline V gene has CDR1 SGHKS and CDR2 YYEKEE (reference sequence). CDR3 amino acids: CASSLRGADNQPQHF. For the CDR3, the DNA is TGTGCCAGCAGCTTGAGGGGTGCGGACAATCAGCCCCAGCATTTT.

In DNA, the CDR3 is TGTGCCAGCAGTTACTCCCCGGGACTCGATCAGCCCCAGCATTTT. Translation gives CASSYSPGLDQPQHF. The chain has TRBV6-5 and TRBJ1-5; tentative D call: TRBD1 (5 bases). The CDR3 is made up of 15 amino acids. Looked up from germline, CDR1 is MNHEY and CDR2 is SVGAGI. With 0 bases removed from V and 5 bases from J, the gap between germline ends came to 11 bases.

The chain employs TRBV9 and TRBJ2-2; D uncertain. The V gene's germline CDR1 is SGDLS and CDR2 YYNGEE. The V gene lost 6 bases and the J gene lost 4 bases, with 10 bases spanning the gap. The CDR3 is 13 amino acids. This CDR3 reads CASNRILTGELFF. The CDR3 nucleotides are TGTGCCAGCAACCGCATACTCACCGGGGAGCTGTTTTTT. Variable domain in full (rest from reference TRBV9 and TRBJ2-2): DSGVTQTPKHLITATGQRVTLRCSPRSGDLSVYWYQQSLDQGLQFLIQYYNGEERAKGNILERFSAQQFPDLHSELNLSSLELGDSALYFCASNRILTGELFFGEGSRLTVL.

Notes on this clone: Distinct nucleotide sequences in the sample also encode this CDR3. V and J are TRBV27 and TRBJ1-1; 8 bases are shared with TRBD1. This CDR3 has 13 amino acids. J lost 3 bases, V lost 6 bases, and 3 bases had no gene match. Germline V gene sequence: CDR1 MNHEY, CDR2 SMNVEV (reference sequence). Here the CDR3 DNA reads TGTGCCAGCAGAAGACAGGGGTACACTGAAGCTTTCTTT. This codes for CASRRQGYTEAFF.

The CDR3 DNA is TGTGCCAGCAGCTTAGGGGCTAAAGTCGATGAGCAGTTCTTC. Residues: CASSLGAKVDEQFF. This chain joins TRBV11-3 and TRBJ2-1; unclear D gene. The CDR3 length is 14 residues. From germline, CDR1 is SGHNT and CDR2 YENEEA. Trimming stripped 1 base from V and 8 bases from J, with 12 bases between.